This record looks at one T cell receptor beta chain sequence and its context. The target antigen is unknown. Here immunoSEQ multiplex PCR was the method, and the copy in TCRdb shows in-frame clones only, minus some. The sample consists of about 1,800,000 clones, less than 95% of them appearing once. The data were obtained in a study of shared clonotypes between healthy human individuals. About the study: Per donor, three plates held CD4 naive cells, three held CD4 memory, two held CD8 naive and one held CD8 memory. Study conclusions and caveats: Shared clonotypes: 4.5% to 6% naive CD4, about 3.5% naive CD8, less than 2.5% memory CD4, approximately 0.37% memory CD8.

Naive CD8 populations comprised CD45RO-negative cells positively selected for CCR7, excluding terminally differentiated effector memory CD45RA+ cells. Healthy HIV-negative adults with no recent acute infections or vaccinations were recruited as donors. The sequence was obtained from a man in his late teens or twenties in good health. Input material: naive CD8+ T cells sorted from blood.

For the CDR3, the DNA is TGTGCCAGCAGTTTGGGACAGGGGCTACACAAGAATGGCTACACCTTC. Protein: CASSLGQGLHKNGYTF. This chain uses TRBV27 with TRBJ1-2, with 10 nucleotides matching TRBD1. The J segment lost 6 bases and the V segment lost 3 bases, leaving 10 bases of the junction unmatched. The V gene's germline CDR1 is MNHEY and CDR2 SMNVEV (reference sequence). This CDR3 comprises 16 residues.